The clone carrying this TCR beta chain was observed a few times. TCRdb's table, derived via immunoSEQ multiplex PCR, lists solely in-frame clones and lacks some. This table holds tens of thousands of clones, about 86% found once. The data are from a study of OX40 agonist ivuxolimab in advanced cancers. The sample here was CD4+ or CD8+ T cells sorted from blood, taken in a trial of the OX40 agonist ivuxolimab. This TCR was sampled from an adult with an advanced solid tumor such as melanoma, head and neck, liver or kidney cancer.

This CDR3 is CASSFGTGDQPQHF. CDR3 coding DNA: TGTGCCAGCAGCTTCGGGACAGGAGATCAGCCCCAGCATTTT. The J gene is TRBJ1-5, the V gene TRBV5-4; 8 bases are a match to TRBD1. Germline CDR1 is SGHNT and CDR2 is YYREEE (reference sequence). This CDR3 has 14 amino acids. Trimming took 2 bases from V and 5 from J; bases not matched to a gene: 3.